This is a list of T cell receptor beta chains from one sample in a study of blood T cell repertoires in COVID-19. This table comes from immunoSEQ multiplex PCR, and its TCRdb copy is limited to in-frame clones, with some not included. The profile covers some 500,000 clones, with 85% to 90% appearing a single time and approximately 1.8% taken by the ten largest. Sequencing was carried out using PBMCs or T cells enriched from blood (not recorded which). Receptors were obtained from a woman aged 40 to 55 who had recovered from COVID-19. Both conserved end residues are part of each CDR3. The D gene is left open where the match is weak. Size tells how often a clone was seen (once, few, many) or the class of an expanded clone, and some rows leave it out.

TRBD1	TRBJ2-2	TRBV27	.	TGTGCCAGCACTTGGGACAGGGTTCCCGGGGAGCTGTTTTTT	CASTWDRVPGELFF
.	TRBJ2-7	TRBV11-2	few	TGTGCCAGCAGCTTAGACCGCGTCTACGAGCAGTACTTC	CASSLDRVYEQYF
.	TRBJ1-4	TRBV3-1/TRBV3-2	few	TGTGCCAGCAGCCAAGACCAGACAGGCGACGATGAAAAACTGTTTTTT	CASSQDQTGDDEKLFF
.	TRBJ1-5	TRBV19	few	TGTGCCAGTAGGTACCCAGATCAGCCCCAGCATTTT	CASRYPDQPQHF
TRBD2	TRBJ2-3	TRBV27	.	TGTGCCAGCAGACGAGCGGGAGGGCCAGATACGCAGTATTTT	CASRRAGGPDTQYF
TRBD2	TRBJ2-7	TRBV6-2/TRBV6-3	.	TGTGCCAGCAGCCCTCGTCTTCTAGCGGGAGAGACCTACGAGCAGTACTTC	CASSPRLLAGETYEQYF
TRBD2	TRBJ2-1	TRBV7-2	.	TGTGCCAGCAGCTTAGCGGGAGGGGAGAATGAGCAGTTCTTC	CASSLAGGENEQFF
.	TRBJ2-2	TRBV10-2	.	TGCGCCAGCAGTGATTTTGGCGGGAAGAACACCGGGGAGCTGTTTTTT	CASSDFGGKNTGELFF
TRBD1	TRBJ1-2	TRBV2	.	TGTGCCACCGTCATTGGGACAGACTATGGCTACACCTTC	CATVIGTDYGYTF
TRBD1	TRBJ2-1	TRBV9	.	TGTGCCAGCAGCGCAACCGGGACAGGGCTCACGGTGACACAGTTCTTC	CASSATGTGLTVTQFF
TRBD2	TRBJ2-3	TRBV19	.	TGTGCCAGTAGTATGGGACTAGCGGGAGAGACGAATACGCAGTATTTT	CASSMGLAGETNTQYF
.	TRBJ2-3	TRBV27	.	TGTGCCAGCAGTTTAGGCGGTACTAGCACAGATACGCAGTATTTT	CASSLGGTSTDTQYF
TRBD2	TRBJ2-7	TRBV7-6	.	TGTGCCAGCAGCGCCGGACTAGCGGGGCCCTCCTACGAGCAGTACTTC	CASSAGLAGPSYEQYF
TRBD2	TRBJ2-3	TRBV4-3	few	TGCGCCAGCAGCCAAAGTAGTCGCGGGGGGGTGGCAGATACGCAGTATTTT	CASSQSSRGGVADTQYF
.	TRBJ2-1	TRBV7-9	.	TGTGCCAGCACCCTCGCCTACAATGAGCAGTTCTTC	CASTLAYNEQFF
TRBD1	TRBJ1-5	TRBV2	.	TGTGCCAGCAGTGATCGGACAGGGAGAATCAAGCCCCAGCATTTT	CASSDRTGRIKPQHF
TRBD1	TRBJ2-7	TRBV6-5	.	TGTGCCAGCAGTTACGGGACAGGGTACGCCGAGCAGTACTTC	CASSYGTGYAEQYF
TRBD1	TRBJ2-5	TRBV5-1	.	TGCGCCAGCAGCCTTGGACAGGGGGCTCTTTTATTGGAGACCCAGTACTTC	CASSLGQGALLLETQYF
.	TRBJ2-7	TRBV28	.	TGTGCCAGCAGCCAACAGACCACCCCCTACGAGCAGTACTTC	CASSQQTTPYEQYF
.	TRBJ1-1	TRBV3-1/TRBV3-2	.	TGTGCCAGCAGCCAAGTAGGGGGATCAGCTGAAGCTTTCTTT	CASSQVGGSAEAFF
.	TRBJ1-2	TRBV5-1	.	TGCGCCAGCAGCTCCCTCGGGAGGGGGAAAGTAAGCGGCTACACCTTC	CASSSLGRGKVSGYTF
.	TRBJ2-7	TRBV5-4	.	TGTGCCAGCACCACGGAGGCGACTCTGAACGTCTACGAGCAGTACTTC	CASTTEATLNVYEQYF
.	TRBJ1-3	TRBV14	.	TGTGCCAGCAGCCGCGTAGGAAACACCATATATTTT	CASSRVGNTIYF
TRBD1	TRBJ1-2	TRBV28	.	TGTGCCAGCAGTTCCGGACAGGGTTTGGGCTACACCTTC	CASSSGQGLGYTF
.	TRBJ1-2	TRBV30	.	TGTGCCTTTGTTACAGGGATTGGCTACACCTTC	CAFVTGIGYTF
.	TRBJ2-5	TRBV7-9	.	TGTGCCAGCAGCCTCCCGACAGGGACTGGTGGGGAGACCCAGTACTTC	CASSLPTGTGGETQYF
.	TRBJ2-1	TRBV12-3/TRBV12-4	.	TGTGCCAGCAGTCCGACAGCCTACAATGAGCAGTTCTTC	CASSPTAYNEQFF
.	TRBJ2-7	TRBV7-2	.	TGTGCCAGCAGCTTAATCCCAGGGTCCTACGAGCAGTACTTC	CASSLIPGSYEQYF
TRBD2	TRBJ2-7	TRBV10-1	.	TGCGCCAGCAGTGATGGGGGACTAGCGGGCAGCTCCTACGAGCAGTACTTC	CASSDGGLAGSSYEQYF
TRBD1	TRBJ2-6	TRBV19	.	TGTGCCAGTAGTATCGGGACAGGGGTAGGTGGGGCCAACGTCCTGACTTTC	CASSIGTGVGGANVLTF
TRBD2	TRBJ2-3	TRBV7-8	.	TGTGCCAGCAGCTTAGCGAGGCTAGCGGGACCAGATACGCAGTATTTT	CASSLARLAGPDTQYF
TRBD1	TRBJ2-7	TRBV19	.	TGTGCCAGTAGTTCCTCCGGGACAGATATTACCTACGAGCAGTACTTC	CASSSSGTDITYEQYF
.	TRBJ2-3	TRBV12-3/TRBV12-4	.	TGTGCCAGCAGTTTAGGCGGAAAAACGCAGTATTTT	CASSLGGKTQYF
.	TRBJ2-7	TRBV11-2	.	TGTGCCAGCAGCTTAGGGGGGCGAGCCTACGAGCAGTACTTC	CASSLGGRAYEQYF
.	TRBJ1-1	TRBV6-5	.	TGTGCCAGCACCAAGGGCGGGACTGAAGCTTTCTTT	CASTKGGTEAFF
.	TRBJ1-2	TRBV5-4	.	TGTGCCAGCAGCTTTCAGGGTGGCGACTATGGCTACACCTTC	CASSFQGGDYGYTF
TRBD1	TRBJ2-7	TRBV11-2	once	TGTGCCAGCAGCTTAGGGACAGGGGGAAGCGAGCAGTACTTC	CASSLGTGGSEQYF
.	TRBJ1-2	TRBV3-1/TRBV3-2	.	TGTGCCAGCAGCCAGACCGGGACATATAACTATGGCTACACCTTC	CASSQTGTYNYGYTF
.	TRBJ2-3	TRBV5-1	.	TGCGCCAGCAGTGGCACGGCGGGCCAATCGCAGTATTTT	CASSGTAGQSQYF
TRBD1	TRBJ1-2	TRBV3-1/TRBV3-2	.	TGTGCCAGCAGCCAACTAGACAGGGTGAACGGCTACACCTTC	CASSQLDRVNGYTF
TRBD1	TRBJ2-2	TRBV5-1	.	TGCGCCAGCAGCCTTCCGGGACAGGGGTTAACCGGGGAGCTGTTTTTT	CASSLPGQGLTGELFF
TRBD1	TRBJ2-1	TRBV5-1	once	TGCGCCAGCAGCCGCCCCGACAGGGCCCAAGGCGATGAGCAGTTCTTC	CASSRPDRAQGDEQFF
.	TRBJ2-1	TRBV11-3	.	TGTGCCAGCAGCTTAGTTCCGCGCAATGAGCAGTTCTTC	CASSLVPRNEQFF
TRBD1	TRBJ1-2	TRBV6-5	.	TGTGCCAGCAGTTACTCCCTGGGACAGGGTTGGGGCTACACCTTC	CASSYSLGQGWGYTF
.	TRBJ2-3	TRBV11-3	.	TGTGCCAGCAGCTTAGCAGGGGTTCAAGATACGCAGTATTTT	CASSLAGVQDTQYF
.	TRBJ2-7	TRBV5-4	.	TGTGCCAGCAGCTTGGAGGTCAGACTCTACGAGCAGTACTTC	CASSLEVRLYEQYF
.	TRBJ1-1	TRBV5-1	.	TGCGCCAGCAACCTTGGGGGGTCTGAAGCTTTCTTT	CASNLGGSEAFF
.	TRBJ1-5	TRBV19	.	TGTGCCAGTAGTATACCAGGGTATAGCAATCAGCCCCAGCATTTT	CASSIPGYSNQPQHF
.	TRBJ2-7	TRBV7-9	.	TGTGCCAGCAGCCTAGGACAGTACGAGCAGTACTTC	CASSLGQYEQYF
TRBD1	TRBJ1-4	TRBV25-1	.	TGTGCCACCACGCACAGGGGCGCGAATGAAAAACTGTTTTTT	CATTHRGANEKLFF
.	TRBJ2-5	TRBV19	.	TGTGCCAGTAGTATACCCGGGGTAGCGGAGACCCAGTACTTC	CASSIPGVAETQYF
TRBD1	TRBJ2-3	TRBV14	.	TGTGCCAGCAGCCAATTCGGACAGGTTTTTAGCACAGATACGCAGTATTTT	CASSQFGQVFSTDTQYF
.	TRBJ1-1	TRBV4-1	.	TGCGCCAGCAGCCAGCCAGGACAGCGACTTGAAGCTTTCTTT	CASSQPGQRLEAFF
.	TRBJ2-7	TRBV7-6	.	TGTGCCAGCAGCTTATCAGGGTCGAGAGGTATCTACGAGCAGTACTTC	CASSLSGSRGIYEQYF
TRBD1	TRBJ1-5	TRBV5-6	.	TGTGCCAGCAGCGAGACAGGGGCGACTCAGCCCCAGCATTTT	CASSETGATQPQHF
TRBD2	TRBJ2-5	TRBV3-1/TRBV3-2	.	TGTGCCAGCAGCCAAGAGAGACTAGCCGAAGAGACCCAGTACTTC	CASSQERLAEETQYF
.	TRBJ2-2	TRBV7-2	.	TGTGCCAGCAGCTTAGAATGGGCGGGTTTAGGTACCGGGGAGCTGTTTTTT	CASSLEWAGLGTGELFF
.	TRBJ1-1	TRBV5-1	.	TGCGCCAGCAGCTTGGATCCTTTGAACACTGAAGCTTTCTTT	CASSLDPLNTEAFF
TRBD1	TRBJ2-2	TRBV6-2/TRBV6-3	once	TGTGCCAGCAGCACGAAAGACAGGGGGGCGAACACCGGGGAGCTGTTTTTT	CASSTKDRGANTGELFF